This paragraph covers one TCR beta chain sequence. The table came from immunoSEQ multiplex PCR; TCRdb's copy has only in-frame clones and leaves some out. The sample has 74,000 or so clones, about 89% seen once; the top ten hold over 5.5%. V was clipped by 4 bases and J by 8 bases, with 9 bases between them. The CDR3 has 13 residues. Germline V gives CDR1 SGHAT, CDR2 FQNNGV. The record originates from a study of control samples from healthy donors and cancer patients. The sequenced sample consisted of blood. The rearrangement joins TRBV11-2 to TRBJ1-6; D remains ambiguous. The sequence was obtained from a man aged 45-65 years in good health. CDR3: CASSSFGDSPLHF. The CDR3 DNA is TGTGCCAGCAGCTCATTCGGTGATTCACCCCTCCACTTT.